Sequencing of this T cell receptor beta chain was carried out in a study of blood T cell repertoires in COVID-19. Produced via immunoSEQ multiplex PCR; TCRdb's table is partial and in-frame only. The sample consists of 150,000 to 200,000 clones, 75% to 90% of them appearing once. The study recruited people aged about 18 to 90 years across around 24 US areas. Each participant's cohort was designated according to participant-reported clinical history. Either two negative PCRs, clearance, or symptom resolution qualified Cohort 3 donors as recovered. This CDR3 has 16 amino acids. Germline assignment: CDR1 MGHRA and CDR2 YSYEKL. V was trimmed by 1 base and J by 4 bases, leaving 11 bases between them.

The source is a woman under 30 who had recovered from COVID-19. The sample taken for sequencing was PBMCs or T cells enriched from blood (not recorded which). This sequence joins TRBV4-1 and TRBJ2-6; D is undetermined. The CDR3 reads CASSQGARKGANVLTF. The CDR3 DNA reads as TGCGCCAGCAGCCAAGGGGCCCGGAAGGGGGCCAACGTCCTGACTTTC.